This paragraph reports one TCR beta chain. Only in-frame clones appear in the TCRdb table, and some are missing; sequencing was by immunoSEQ multiplex PCR. In the table there are approximately 220,000 clones, about 83% of which are singletons. The data originate from a study of blood T cell repertoires in COVID-19. About the study: From T cells, B-cell-depleted T cells, or PBMCs came the material, which was cDNA or gDNA.

Participant age was roughly 18 to 95 years, and participants resided in fewer than 25 US areas. Participant-reported clinical history was the basis for cohort assignment. Unmatched junction bases numbered 9, after V lost 6 bases and J lost 4 bases. CDR1 SGHNT and CDR2 YENEEA come from the germline V gene. The CDR3 runs 15 residues. The chain couples TRBV11-3 to TRBJ2-7; 10 nucleotides agree with TRBD1. This TCR derives from a woman between 50 and 59 years old who had been exposed to COVID-19. Sequencing used PBMCs or T cells enriched from blood (not recorded which). This CDR3 is CASSFAGTGDYEQYF. As DNA, the CDR3 is TGTGCCAGCAGTTTTGCCGGGACAGGGGATTACGAGCAGTACTTC.